The next 9 T cell receptor beta chains were all read from a single sample in a study of control samples from healthy donors and cancer patients. Sequencing was performed with immunoSEQ multiplex PCR; in TCRdb, only in-frame clones are kept and a portion is missing. Of around 26,000 clones listed, roughly four fifths are singletons. The material sequenced was PBMCs. Receptor source: a man aged 55 to 69 with colorectal cancer.

This chain links TRBV5-5 with TRBJ2-7, with D tentatively TRBD1 (7 bases). Germline assignment: CDR1 SGHKS and CDR2 YYEKEE (reference sequence). The CDR3 is 14 residues long. V lost 3 bases, J lost 4 bases, and 14 bases lay in between. The CDR3 loop is CASSSRTGLYEQYV. CDR3 sequence (DNA): TGTGCCAGCAGCTCAAGGACAGGACTATACGAGCAGTACGTC.

The sample holds a few counts of this clone. CDR3 in DNA: TGCAGCGTTGCGTCAGGACCCTATGGCTACACCTTC. It encodes CSVASGPYGYTF. The chain employs TRBV29-1 and TRBJ1-2; D gene uncertain. Germline CDR1 SQVTM, CDR2 ANQGSEA. The CDR3 runs to 12 residues. V was shortened by 4 bases and J by 4 bases, with 10 bases between the two germline ends. Full variable domain (rest looked up from reference TRBV29-1 and TRBJ1-2): SAVISQKPSRDICQRGTSLTIQCQVDSQVTMMFWYRQQPGQSLTLIATANQGSEATYESGFVIDKFPISRPNLTFSTLTVSNMSPEDSSIYLCSVASGPYGYTFGSGTRLTVV.

The chain is built from TRBV11-3 and TRBJ2-7, with D possibly being TRBD2 (6 bases). Trimming cost V 5 bases and J 3 bases, with 17 bases left between them. The V gene's germline CDR1 is SGHNT and CDR2 YENEEA. The CDR3 sequence is 15 residues long. CDR3 nucleotides: TGTGCCAGCAGCCCAACCGGGACTCCCTACTACGAGCAGTACGTC. This gives the protein CASSPTGTPYYEQYV.

The V gene is TRBV29-1, the J gene TRBJ2-5; TRBD1 aligns across 9 bases. This CDR3 has 14 residues. Germline V CDR1 and CDR2: SQVTM, ANQGSEA. Losses at the gene ends were 6 bases for V and 5 bases for J; bases not matched to a gene: 10. The CDR3 protein is CSVTDRDRAETQYF. In nucleotides, the CDR3 is TGCAGCGTGACAGACCGGGACAGGGCGGAGACCCAGTACTTC.

The chain couples TRBV6-2 or TRBV6-3 to TRBJ2-5, with 10 bases fitting TRBD2. Germline trimming cut 2 bases from V and 0 bases from J; bases unmatched to any gene: 6. CDR1 MNHEY and CDR2 SVGEGT come from the germline V gene. The CDR3 extends over 17 amino acids. The CDR3 here is CASSYAGLAGDQETQYF. As DNA, the CDR3 is TGTGCCAGCAGTTACGCAGGGCTAGCGGGGGACCAAGAGACCCAGTACTTC.

The V and J genes are TRBV6-2 or TRBV6-3 and TRBJ1-6; 7 nucleotides line up with TRBD1. The CDR3 is 16 amino acids. Germline trimming cut 4 bases from V and 10 bases from J; bases unmatched to any gene: 13. Germline-derived CDR1 and CDR2 are MNHEY and SVGEGT. CDR3 nucleotide sequence: TGTGCCAGCAGTTTCTTTTATACAGGGGTCGAATCACCCCTCCACTTT. Translated: CASSFFYTGVESPLHF.

The genes are TRBV6-1 and TRBJ1-5; D remains ambiguous. Looked up from germline, CDR1 is MNHNS and CDR2 is SASEGT. V gave up 0 bases and J gave up 2 bases, with 14 bases separating them. The CDR3 has 17 amino acids. The CDR3 DNA reads as TGTGCCAGCAGTGAAGCCGCGACCTTAAGCGGCAATCAGCCCCAGCATTTT. This encodes CASSEAATLSGNQPQHF.

The V gene is TRBV18, the J gene TRBJ1-3; D remains ambiguous. The CDR3 length is 17 residues. CDR1 and CDR2 from the germline V gene are KGHSH and LQKENI. Trimming removed 2 bases at V and 0 bases at J, with 14 bases between. The CDR3 DNA follows: TGTGCCAGCTCACCAATCGGCAGGTCCGGCTCTGGAAACACCATATATTTT. This encodes CASSPIGRSGSGNTIYF.

The V call is TRBV25-1, the J call TRBJ2-5, with 8 bases that match TRBD1. The CDR3 has 14 residues. From germline, CDR1 is MGHDK and CDR2 SYGVNS. The ends lost 5 bases at V and 4 bases at J; junction bases unmatched: 6. In DNA form, the CDR3 reads TGTGCCAGCAGTCCAGGGGGCGCAGGAGAGACCCAGTACTTC. Encoded protein: CASSPGGAGETQYF.